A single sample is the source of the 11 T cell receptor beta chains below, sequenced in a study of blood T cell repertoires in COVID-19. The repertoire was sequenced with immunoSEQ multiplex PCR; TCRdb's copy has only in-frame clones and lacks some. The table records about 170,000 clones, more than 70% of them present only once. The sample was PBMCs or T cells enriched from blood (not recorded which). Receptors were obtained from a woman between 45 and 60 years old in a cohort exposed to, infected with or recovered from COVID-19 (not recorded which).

CDR3 in DNA: TGTGCCAGCAGTGACTCGCTAGCTGGCGATACGCAGTATTTT. This gives the protein CASSDSLAGDTQYF. The chain uses TRBV6-4 and TRBJ2-3; a possible D gene is TRBD2 (5 bases). Germline V gene lookup returns CDR1 MRHNA and CDR2 SNTAGT. The CDR3 runs 14 residues. Trimming removed 0 bases at V and 6 bases at J, with 10 bases between.

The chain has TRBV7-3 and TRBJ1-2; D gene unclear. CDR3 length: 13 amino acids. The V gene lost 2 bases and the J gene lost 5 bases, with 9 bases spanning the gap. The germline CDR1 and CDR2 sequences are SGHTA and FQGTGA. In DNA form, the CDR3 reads TGTGCCAGCAGCTTAGCCGAGGGATATGGCTACACCTTC. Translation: CASSLAEGYGYTF.

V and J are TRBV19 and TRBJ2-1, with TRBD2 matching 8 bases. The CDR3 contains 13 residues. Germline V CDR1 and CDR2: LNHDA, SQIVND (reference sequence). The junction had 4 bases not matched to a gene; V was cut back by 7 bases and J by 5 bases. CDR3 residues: CASNQRGHNEQFF. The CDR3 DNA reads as TGTGCCAGTAACCAGCGGGGGCACAATGAGCAGTTCTTC.

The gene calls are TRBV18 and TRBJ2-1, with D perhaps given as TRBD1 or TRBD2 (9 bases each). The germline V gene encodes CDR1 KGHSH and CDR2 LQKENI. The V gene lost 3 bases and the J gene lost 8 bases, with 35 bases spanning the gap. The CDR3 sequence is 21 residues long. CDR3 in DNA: TGTGCCAGCTCACCTTACAGGAACAGGGGGCTAGGGACTAGCCACCCAGATGAGCAGTTCTTC. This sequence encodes CASSPYRNRGLGTSHPDEQFF.

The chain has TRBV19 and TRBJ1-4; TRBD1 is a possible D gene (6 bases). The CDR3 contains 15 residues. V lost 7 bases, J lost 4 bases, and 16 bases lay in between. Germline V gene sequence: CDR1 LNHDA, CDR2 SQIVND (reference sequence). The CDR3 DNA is TGTGCCAGTACCCTTCGACAGGACCGTAATGAAAAACTGTTTTTT. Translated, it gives CASTLRQDRNEKLFF.

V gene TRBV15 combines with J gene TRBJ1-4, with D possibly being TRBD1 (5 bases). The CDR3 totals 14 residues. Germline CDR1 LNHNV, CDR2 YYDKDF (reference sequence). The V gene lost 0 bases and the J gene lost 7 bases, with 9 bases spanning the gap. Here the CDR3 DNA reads TGTGCCACCAGCAGAGATGCGGGGGGTGAAAAACTGTTTTTT. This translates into CATSRDAGGEKLFF.

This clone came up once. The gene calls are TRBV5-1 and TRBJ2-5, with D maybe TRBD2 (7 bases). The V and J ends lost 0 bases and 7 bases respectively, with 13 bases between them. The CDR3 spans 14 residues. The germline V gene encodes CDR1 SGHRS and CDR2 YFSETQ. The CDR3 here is CASSLVGGQGTQYF. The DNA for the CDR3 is TGCGCCAGCAGCTTGGTCGGGGGGCAGGGGACCCAGTACTTC.

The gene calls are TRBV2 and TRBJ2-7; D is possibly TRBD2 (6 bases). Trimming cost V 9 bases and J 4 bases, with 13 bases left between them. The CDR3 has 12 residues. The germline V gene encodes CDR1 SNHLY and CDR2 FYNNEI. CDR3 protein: CASRSGPYEQYF. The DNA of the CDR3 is TGTGCCAGTCGTAGCGGCCCATACGAGCAGTACTTC.

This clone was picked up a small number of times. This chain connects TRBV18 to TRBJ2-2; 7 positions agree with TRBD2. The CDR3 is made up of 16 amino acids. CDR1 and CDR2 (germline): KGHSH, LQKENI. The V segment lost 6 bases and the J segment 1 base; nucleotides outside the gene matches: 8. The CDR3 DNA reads TGTGCCAGCTCCCTCATTACGGGAGGGAACACCGGGGAGCTGTTTTTT. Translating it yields CASSLITGGNTGELFF.

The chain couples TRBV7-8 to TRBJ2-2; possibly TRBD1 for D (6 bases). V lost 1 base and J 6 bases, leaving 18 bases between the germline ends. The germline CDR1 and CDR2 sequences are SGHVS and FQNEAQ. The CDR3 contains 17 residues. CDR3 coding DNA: TGTGCCAGCAGCTTAGTAGCAAACCCCCACAGGGCCGGGGAGCTGTTTTTT. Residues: CASSLVANPHRAGELFF.

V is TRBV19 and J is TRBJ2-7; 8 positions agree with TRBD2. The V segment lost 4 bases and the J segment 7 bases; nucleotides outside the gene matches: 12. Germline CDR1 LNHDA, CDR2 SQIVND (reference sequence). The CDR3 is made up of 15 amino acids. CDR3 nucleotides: TGTGCCAGTAGTACGCCCTCCGGGACTAGTTTTGAGCAGTACTTC. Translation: CASSTPSGTSFEQYF.